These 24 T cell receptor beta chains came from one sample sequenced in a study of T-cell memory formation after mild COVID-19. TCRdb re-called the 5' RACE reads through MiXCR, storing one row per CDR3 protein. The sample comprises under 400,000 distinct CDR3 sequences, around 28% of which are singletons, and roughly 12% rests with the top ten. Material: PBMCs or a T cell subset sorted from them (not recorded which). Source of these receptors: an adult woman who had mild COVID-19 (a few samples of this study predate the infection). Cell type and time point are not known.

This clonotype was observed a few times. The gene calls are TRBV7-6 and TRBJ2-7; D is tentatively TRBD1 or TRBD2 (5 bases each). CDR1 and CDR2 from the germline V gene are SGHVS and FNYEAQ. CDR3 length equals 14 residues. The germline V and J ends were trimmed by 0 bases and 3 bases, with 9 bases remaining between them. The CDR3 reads CASSLATGLYEQYF. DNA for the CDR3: TGTGCCAGCAGCTTAGCCACGGGGCTCTACGAGCAGTACTTC.

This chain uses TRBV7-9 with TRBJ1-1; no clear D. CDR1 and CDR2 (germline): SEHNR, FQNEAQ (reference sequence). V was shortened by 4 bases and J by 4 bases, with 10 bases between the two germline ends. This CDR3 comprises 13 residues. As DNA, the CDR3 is TGTGCCAGCAGCTCGGTAGGTGGCACTGAAGCTTTCTTT. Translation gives CASSSVGGTEAFF. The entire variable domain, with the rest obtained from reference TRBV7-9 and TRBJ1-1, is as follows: DTGVSQNPRHKITKRGQNVTFRCDPISEHNRLYWYRQTLGQGPEFLTYFQNEAQLEKSRLLSDRFSAERPKGSFSTLEIQRTEQGDSAMYLCASSSVGGTEAFFGQGTRLTVV.

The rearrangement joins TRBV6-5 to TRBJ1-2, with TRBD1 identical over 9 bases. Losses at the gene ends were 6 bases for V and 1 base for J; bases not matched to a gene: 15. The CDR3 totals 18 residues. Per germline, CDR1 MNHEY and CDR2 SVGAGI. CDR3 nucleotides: TGTGCCAGCAGAAAAACGGGGGGGACAGGGCGAGTTAACTATGGCTACACCTTC. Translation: CASRKTGGTGRVNYGYTF.

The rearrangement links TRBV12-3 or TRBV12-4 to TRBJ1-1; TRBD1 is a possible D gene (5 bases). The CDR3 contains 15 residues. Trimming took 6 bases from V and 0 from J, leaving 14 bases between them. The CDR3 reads CASSSGIGLNTEAFF. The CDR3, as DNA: TGTGCCAGCAGCTCAGGGATCGGATTGAACACTGAAGCTTTCTTT.

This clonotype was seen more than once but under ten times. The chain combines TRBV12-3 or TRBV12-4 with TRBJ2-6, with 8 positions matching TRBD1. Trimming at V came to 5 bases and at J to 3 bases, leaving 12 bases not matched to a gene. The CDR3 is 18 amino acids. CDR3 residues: CASSPTDTGGSGANVLTF. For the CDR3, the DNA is TGTGCCAGCAGTCCAACCGACACAGGGGGAAGTGGGGCCAACGTCCTGACTTTC.

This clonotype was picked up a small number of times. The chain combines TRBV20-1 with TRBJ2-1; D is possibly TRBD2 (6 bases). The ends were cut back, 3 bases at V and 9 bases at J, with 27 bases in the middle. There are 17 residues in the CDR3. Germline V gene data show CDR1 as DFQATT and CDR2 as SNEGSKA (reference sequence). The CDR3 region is CSARLATLPFGGREQFF. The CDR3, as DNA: TGCAGTGCTAGGCTTGCAACGCTCCCATTTGGAGGGCGTGAGCAGTTCTTC.

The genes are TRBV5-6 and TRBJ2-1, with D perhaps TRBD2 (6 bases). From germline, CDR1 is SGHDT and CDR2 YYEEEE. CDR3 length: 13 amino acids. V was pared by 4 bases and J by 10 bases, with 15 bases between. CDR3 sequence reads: CASSAHNGLEQFF. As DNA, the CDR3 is TGTGCCAGCAGCGCGCATAATGGACTAGAGCAGTTCTTC.

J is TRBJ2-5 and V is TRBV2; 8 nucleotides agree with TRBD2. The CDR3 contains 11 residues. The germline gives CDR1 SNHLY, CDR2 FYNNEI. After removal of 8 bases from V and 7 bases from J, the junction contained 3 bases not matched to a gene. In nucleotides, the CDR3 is TGTGCCAGCCGGGCGGGGGGGACCCAGTACTTC. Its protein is CASRAGGTQYF. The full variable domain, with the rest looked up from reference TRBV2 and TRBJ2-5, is EPEVTQTPSHQVTQMGQEVILRCVPISNHLYFYWYRQILGQKVEFLVSFYNNEISEKSEIFDDQFSVERPDGSNFTLKIRSTKLEDSAMYFCASRAGGTQYFGPGTRLLVL.

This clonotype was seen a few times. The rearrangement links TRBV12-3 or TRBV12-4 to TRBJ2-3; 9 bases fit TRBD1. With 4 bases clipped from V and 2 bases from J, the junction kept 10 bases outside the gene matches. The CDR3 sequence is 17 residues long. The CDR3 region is CASSSLRDRDLTDTQYF. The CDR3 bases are TGTGCCAGCAGTTCCCTGAGGGACAGGGACCTCACAGATACGCAGTATTTT.

CDR3 residues: CASSVEEVNYGYTF. The CDR3, as DNA: TGTGCCAGCAGCGTAGAGGAGGTTAACTATGGCTACACCTTC. The V call is TRBV9, the J call TRBJ1-2; no clear D gene. There are 14 residues in the CDR3. The germline V gene has CDR1 SGDLS and CDR2 YYNGEE. V gave up 0 bases and J gave up 1 base, with 7 bases separating them.

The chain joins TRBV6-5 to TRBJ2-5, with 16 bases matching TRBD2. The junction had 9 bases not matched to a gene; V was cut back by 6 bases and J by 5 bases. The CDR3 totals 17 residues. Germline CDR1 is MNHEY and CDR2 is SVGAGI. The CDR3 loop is CASRVGTSGRARETQYF. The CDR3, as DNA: TGTGCCAGCAGAGTGGGGACTAGCGGGAGGGCCAGGGAGACCCAGTACTTC.

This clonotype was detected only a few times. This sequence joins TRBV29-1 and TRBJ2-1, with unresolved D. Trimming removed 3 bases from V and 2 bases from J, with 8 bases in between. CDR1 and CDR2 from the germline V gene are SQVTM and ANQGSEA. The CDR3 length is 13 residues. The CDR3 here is CSVDRAAYNEQFF. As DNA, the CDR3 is TGCAGCGTTGATAGGGCAGCCTACAATGAGCAGTTCTTC.

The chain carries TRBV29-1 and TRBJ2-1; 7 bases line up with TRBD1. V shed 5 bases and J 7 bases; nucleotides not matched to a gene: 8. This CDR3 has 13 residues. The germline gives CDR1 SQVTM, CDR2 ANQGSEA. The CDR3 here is CSVYQGVKNEQFF. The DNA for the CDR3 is TGCAGCGTTTATCAGGGGGTGAAAAATGAGCAGTTCTTC.

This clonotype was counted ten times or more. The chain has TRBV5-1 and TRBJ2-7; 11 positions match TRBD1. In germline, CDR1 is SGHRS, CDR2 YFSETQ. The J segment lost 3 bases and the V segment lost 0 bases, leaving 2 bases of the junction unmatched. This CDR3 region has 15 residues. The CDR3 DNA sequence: TGCGCCAGCAGCTTGGATGGGACAGGGGGCTACGAGCAGTACTTC. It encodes CASSLDGTGGYEQYF.

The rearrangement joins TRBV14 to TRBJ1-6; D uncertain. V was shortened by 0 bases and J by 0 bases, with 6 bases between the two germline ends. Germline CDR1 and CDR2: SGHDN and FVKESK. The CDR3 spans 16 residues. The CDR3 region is CASSQEGSSYNSPLHF. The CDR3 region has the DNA TGTGCCAGCAGCCAAGAGGGGAGCTCCTATAATTCACCCCTCCACTTT.

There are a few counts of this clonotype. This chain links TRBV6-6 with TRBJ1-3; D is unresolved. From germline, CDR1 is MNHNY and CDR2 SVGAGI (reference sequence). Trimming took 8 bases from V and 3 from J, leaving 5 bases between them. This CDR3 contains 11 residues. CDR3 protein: CASRGGNTIYF. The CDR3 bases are TGTGCCAGCCGGGGTGGAAACACCATATATTTT.

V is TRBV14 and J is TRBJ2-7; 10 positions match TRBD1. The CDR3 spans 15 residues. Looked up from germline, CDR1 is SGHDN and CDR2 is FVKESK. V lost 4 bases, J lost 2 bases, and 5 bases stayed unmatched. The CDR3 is CASSLRTGGTYEQYF. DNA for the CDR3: TGTGCCAGCAGCCTCAGGACAGGGGGGACCTACGAGCAGTACTTC.

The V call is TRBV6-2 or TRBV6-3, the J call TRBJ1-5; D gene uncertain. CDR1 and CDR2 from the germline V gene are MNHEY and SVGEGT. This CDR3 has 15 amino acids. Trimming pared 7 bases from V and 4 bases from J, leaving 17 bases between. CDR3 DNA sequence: TGTGCCAGCACCGTCGGACGGGTAGTAAATCAGCCCCAGCATTTT. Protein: CASTVGRVVNQPQHF.

For the CDR3, the DNA is TGTGCCAGCTCACCGCGGCTTCGTGGGGAGACCCAGTACTTC. Amino acids: CASSPRLRGETQYF. The J gene is TRBJ2-5, the V gene TRBV18, with D unresolved. V lost 3 bases, J lost 5 bases, and 13 bases lay in between. This CDR3 contains 14 residues. Germline CDR1 and CDR2: KGHSH and LQKENI.

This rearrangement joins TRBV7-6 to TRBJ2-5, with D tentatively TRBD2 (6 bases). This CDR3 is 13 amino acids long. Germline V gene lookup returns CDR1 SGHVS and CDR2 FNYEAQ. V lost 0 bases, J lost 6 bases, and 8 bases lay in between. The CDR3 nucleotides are TGTGCCAGCAGCTTAGCAGGGACTCAGACCCAGTACTTC. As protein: CASSLAGTQTQYF.

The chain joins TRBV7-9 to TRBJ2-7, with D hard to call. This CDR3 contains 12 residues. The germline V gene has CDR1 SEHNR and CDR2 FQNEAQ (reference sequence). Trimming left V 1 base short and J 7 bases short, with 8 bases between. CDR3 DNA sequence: TGTGCCAGCAGCTTAGATTGGAGAGAGCAGTACTTC. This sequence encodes CASSLDWREQYF. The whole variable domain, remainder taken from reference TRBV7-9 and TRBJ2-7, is DTGVSQNPRHKITKRGQNVTFRCDPISEHNRLYWYRQTLGQGPEFLTYFQNEAQLEKSRLLSDRFSAERPKGSFSTLEIQRTEQGDSAMYLCASSLDWREQYFGPGTRLTVT.

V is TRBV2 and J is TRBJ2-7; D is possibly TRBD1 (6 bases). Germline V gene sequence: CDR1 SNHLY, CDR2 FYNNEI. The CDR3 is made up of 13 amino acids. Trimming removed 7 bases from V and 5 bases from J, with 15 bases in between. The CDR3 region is CASTPGQFNEQYF. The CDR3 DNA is TGTGCCAGCACTCCGGGACAATTCAACGAGCAGTACTTC.

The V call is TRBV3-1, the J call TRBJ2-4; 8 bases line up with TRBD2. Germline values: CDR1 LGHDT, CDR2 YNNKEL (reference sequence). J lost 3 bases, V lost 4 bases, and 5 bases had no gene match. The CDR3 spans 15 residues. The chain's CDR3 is CASSRGRGGKNIQYF. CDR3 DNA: TGTGCCAGCAGCCGGGGCCGGGGGGGCAAAAACATTCAGTACTTC.

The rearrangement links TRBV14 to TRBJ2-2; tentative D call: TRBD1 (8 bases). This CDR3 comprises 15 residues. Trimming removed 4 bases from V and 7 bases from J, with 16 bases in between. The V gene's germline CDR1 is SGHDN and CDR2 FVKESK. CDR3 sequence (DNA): TGTGCCAGCAGCCTCCTGGACAGGGAGGGCGGGGAGCTGTTTTTT. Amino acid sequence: CASSLLDREGGELFF.